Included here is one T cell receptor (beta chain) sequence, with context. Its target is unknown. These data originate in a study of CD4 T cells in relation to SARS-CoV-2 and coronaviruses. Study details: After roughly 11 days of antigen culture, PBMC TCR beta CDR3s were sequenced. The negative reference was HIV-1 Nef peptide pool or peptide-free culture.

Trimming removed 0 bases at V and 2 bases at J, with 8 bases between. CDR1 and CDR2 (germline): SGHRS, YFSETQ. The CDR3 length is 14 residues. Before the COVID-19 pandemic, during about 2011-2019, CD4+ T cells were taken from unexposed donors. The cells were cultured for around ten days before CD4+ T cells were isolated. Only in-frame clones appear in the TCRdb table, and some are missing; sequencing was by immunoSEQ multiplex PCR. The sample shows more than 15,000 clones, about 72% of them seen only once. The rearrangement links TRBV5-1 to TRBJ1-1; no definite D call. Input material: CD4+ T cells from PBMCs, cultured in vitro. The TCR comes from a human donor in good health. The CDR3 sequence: CASSLDSSNTEAFF. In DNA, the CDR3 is TGCGCCAGCAGCTTGGACTCCTCAAACACTGAAGCTTTCTTT.